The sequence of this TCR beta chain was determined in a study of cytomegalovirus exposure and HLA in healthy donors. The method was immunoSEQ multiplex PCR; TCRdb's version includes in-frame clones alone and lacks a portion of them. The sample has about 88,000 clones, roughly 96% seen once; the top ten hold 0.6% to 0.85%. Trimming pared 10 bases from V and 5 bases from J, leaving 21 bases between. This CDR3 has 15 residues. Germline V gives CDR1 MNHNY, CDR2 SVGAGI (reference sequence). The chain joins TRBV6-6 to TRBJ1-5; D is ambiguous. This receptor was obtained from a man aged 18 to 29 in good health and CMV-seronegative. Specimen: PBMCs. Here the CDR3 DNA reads TGTGCCACTTCAAGGAGGCAAAGGGTCGATCAGCCCCAGCATTTT. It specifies CATSRRQRVDQPQHF.